Here is one T cell receptor beta chain with its context. Original processing notes: Amplification from reference gene primers served as the basis for estimated nucleated cell counts. Some clones are missing from TCRdb's copy, which holds only in-frame ones; the method was immunoSEQ multiplex PCR. V, J and clone size are taken as reported in that table, and D and trimming were inferred from the DNA itself. The sample contains over 30,000 clones, around 90% of which appear only once. The sample belongs to a study of blood T cell repertoires in COVID-19. As for the study in general: COVID-19 samples from acute and convalescent phases originated in the United States, Italy and Spain.

Trimming left V 3 bases short and J 2 bases short, with 12 bases between. Looked up from germline, CDR1 is LNHDA and CDR2 is SQIVND (reference sequence). The CDR3 spans 15 residues. Sequences were obtained from peripheral blood. The sequence derives from a man aged 65-85 years with active COVID-19. The V and J genes are TRBV19 and TRBJ2-3; D not certain. This CDR3 reads CASSINRSPTDTQYF. For the CDR3, the DNA is TGTGCCAGTAGTATTAACAGAAGCCCCACAGATACGCAGTATTTT.